Shown below are 20 T cell receptor beta chains from a single sample sequenced in a study of blood T cell repertoires in COVID-19. Data came from immunoSEQ multiplex PCR; TCRdb stores just in-frame clones and leaves some out. This table holds approximately 210,000 clones, 70% to 90% found once. The sequenced sample consisted of PBMCs or T cells enriched from blood (not recorded which). The origin of the receptors is a woman under 30 who had recovered from COVID-19.

The rearrangement joins TRBV2 to TRBJ1-2; D is possibly TRBD1 (6 bases). The V gene lost 3 bases and the J gene lost 0 bases, with 8 bases spanning the gap. Per the germline V gene, CDR1 is SNHLY and CDR2 is FYNNEI. The CDR3 is 14 amino acids. This CDR3 reads CASSDSGANYGYTF. CDR3 in DNA: TGTGCCAGCAGTGATTCAGGGGCTAACTATGGCTACACCTTC.

The rearrangement links TRBV28 to TRBJ2-5; possibly TRBD2 for D (6 bases). Trimming pared 4 bases from V and 2 bases from J, leaving 14 bases between. The CDR3 contains 15 residues. Germline loops: CDR1 MDHEN, CDR2 SYDVKM. CDR3 sequence: CASSSAGTSQETQYF. The CDR3 nucleotides read TGTGCCAGCAGTTCCGCCGGGACTTCTCAAGAGACCCAGTACTTC.

The V gene is TRBV28, the J gene TRBJ1-3, with a possible D match to TRBD1 (6 bases). The germline V and J ends were trimmed by 4 bases and 2 bases, with 12 bases remaining between them. Germline assignment: CDR1 MDHEN and CDR2 SYDVKM. The CDR3 is made up of 15 amino acids. The CDR3 here is CASSSGDIPGNTIYF. The CDR3 DNA sequence: TGTGCCAGCAGTTCAGGGGATATTCCTGGAAACACCATATATTTT.

The chain employs TRBV2 and TRBJ2-1, with D hard to call. Germline CDR1 SNHLY, CDR2 FYNNEI. V shed 3 bases and J shed 6 bases, with 15 bases lying between them. The CDR3 sequence is 15 residues long. This CDR3 is CASSDAAPVVNEQFF. CDR3 nucleotide sequence: TGTGCCAGCAGTGACGCGGCCCCGGTCGTCAATGAGCAGTTCTTC. Together with reference TRBV2 and TRBJ2-1, the CDR3 gives the full variable domain: EPEVTQTPSHQVTQMGQEVILRCVPISNHLYFYWYRQILGQKVEFLVSFYNNEISEKSEIFDDQFSVERPDGSNFTLKIRSTKLEDSAMYFCASSDAAPVVNEQFFGPGTRLTVL.

CDR3 region: CASRERGVYGNQPQHF. The CDR3 DNA is TGTGCCAGCAGAGAAAGAGGAGTCTATGGCAATCAGCCCCAGCATTTT. The J gene is TRBJ1-5, the V gene TRBV11-2; D is uncertain. Germline lookup yields CDR1 SGHAT and CDR2 FQNNGV. The CDR3 runs to 16 residues. Trimming pared 6 bases from V and 2 bases from J, leaving 17 bases between. Using reference TRBV11-2 and TRBJ1-5 for the parts outside the CDR3, the full variable domain is EAGVAQSPRYKIIEKRQSVAFWCNPISGHATLYWYQQILGQGPKLLIQFQNNGVVDDSQLPKDRFSAERLKGVDSTLKIQPAKLEDSAVYLCASRERGVYGNQPQHFGDGTRLSIL.

V and J are TRBV9 and TRBJ2-1; 8 bases are shared with TRBD2. This CDR3 contains 15 residues. After removal of 3 bases from V and 0 bases from J, the junction contained 2 bases not matched to a gene. The germline V gene has CDR1 SGDLS and CDR2 YYNGEE. The CDR3 coding sequence is TGTGCCAGCAGCGCGGGGGGGTTCTCCTACAATGAGCAGTTCTTC. Translated: CASSAGGFSYNEQFF.

The V call is TRBV5-1, the J call TRBJ2-7; D may be TRBD1 (5 bases). This CDR3 contains 13 residues. Germline CDR1 and CDR2: SGHRS and YFSETQ. The V gene lost 2 bases and the J gene lost 7 bases, with 13 bases spanning the gap. Here the CDR3 DNA reads TGCGCCAGCAGCTTTATAGGGGCCCGGGAGCAGTACTTC. Its translation is CASSFIGAREQYF.

This clone has only one observation. This sequence joins TRBV2 and TRBJ2-6, with TRBD2 matching 8 bases. The ends lost 2 bases at V and 0 bases at J; junction bases unmatched: 15. The CDR3 covers 21 residues. CDR1 is SNHLY and CDR2 is FYNNEI in the germline V gene. CDR3 nucleotide sequence: TGTGCCAGCAGTGAAAACACAGGGTTTTTAGCGGGGTCCTCTGGGGCCAACGTCCTGACTTTC. Its translation: CASSENTGFLAGSSGANVLTF.

In its sample, this clone was seen once. The chain recombines TRBV9 with TRBJ2-3; D may be TRBD2 (5 bases). V lost 0 bases to trimming and J lost 6 bases, with 14 bases between them. Per the germline V gene, CDR1 is SGDLS and CDR2 is YYNGEE. The CDR3 has 15 amino acids. The CDR3: CASSVDGRVKDTQYF. The DNA for the CDR3 is TGTGCCAGCAGCGTAGACGGGCGGGTCAAGGATACGCAGTATTTT.

The rearrangement joins TRBV2 to TRBJ2-1, with unresolved D. In germline, CDR1 is SNHLY, CDR2 FYNNEI. This CDR3 has 10 residues. Trimming removed 2 bases from V and 15 bases from J, with 8 bases in between. CDR3 bases: TGTGCCAGCAGTGAATCAGTGCCGTTCTTC. This gives the protein CASSESVPFF.

The J gene is TRBJ1-2, the V gene TRBV29-1; D not resolved. This CDR3 is built from 11 residues. Germline CDR1 reads SQVTM; CDR2 reads ANQGSEA. Trimming pared 7 bases from V and 5 bases from J, leaving 11 bases between. CDR3 sequence: CSAPIGYGYTF. The CDR3 DNA reads as TGCAGCGCTCCGATCGGGTATGGCTACACCTTC.

The V and J genes are TRBV2 and TRBJ1-1; a weak D match, TRBD1 (5 bases). In germline, CDR1 is SNHLY, CDR2 FYNNEI. The ends were cut back, 5 bases at V and 2 bases at J, with 12 bases in the middle. The CDR3 totals 14 residues. Written as DNA, the CDR3 is TGTGCCAGCAGTCTGACAGCAATAAACACTGAAGCTTTCTTT. Translation: CASSLTAINTEAFF.

The chain is built from TRBV5-1 and TRBJ1-6, with D uncertain. Germline CDR1 and CDR2: SGHRS and YFSETQ. The CDR3 consists of 16 residues. The germline V and J ends were trimmed by 1 base and 9 bases, with 17 bases remaining between them. The CDR3 region is CASSLSTLPSGSPLHF. The CDR3 DNA reads TGCGCCAGCAGCTTGTCAACACTCCCTAGCGGTTCACCCCTCCACTTT. The full variable domain, with the rest looked up from reference TRBV5-1 and TRBJ1-6, is KAGVTQTPRYLIKTRGQQVTLSCSPISGHRSVSWYQQTPGQGLQFLFEYFSETQRNKGNFPGRFSGRQFSNSRSEMNVSTLELGDSALYLCASSLSTLPSGSPLHFGNGTRLTVT.

V and J are TRBV30 and TRBJ2-1, with TRBD2 matching 10 bases. Trimming at V came to 4 bases and at J to 0 bases, leaving 0 bases not matched to a gene. The CDR3 totals 14 residues. Germline CDR1 and CDR2: GTSNPN and SVGIG (reference sequence). In DNA, the CDR3 is TGTGCCTGGACTAGCGGGGGCTCCTACAATGAGCAGTTCTTC. It encodes CAWTSGGSYNEQFF.

This chain uses TRBV25-1 with TRBJ2-1; D might be TRBD1 (6 bases). This CDR3 region has 17 residues. Germline values: CDR1 MGHDK, CDR2 SYGVNS. V lost 3 bases and J 2 bases, leaving 17 bases between the germline ends. CDR3 nucleotides: TGTGCCAGCAGTGAGGGGTATGGGGACAAAACCTACAATGAGCAGTTCTTC. Translated, it gives CASSEGYGDKTYNEQFF.

This clone was counted at least ten times. The chain uses TRBV30 and TRBJ2-7; TRBD1 matches 7 bases. CDR1 and CDR2 (germline): GTSNPN, SVGIG (reference sequence). The CDR3 is 13 amino acids. Trimming cost V 3 bases and J 6 bases; bases outside gene matches: 8. The DNA for the CDR3 is TGTGCCTGGAGGGGCTATGACAGGGTCGAGCAGTACTTC. Amino acids: CAWRGYDRVEQYF.

The chain recombines TRBV29-1 with TRBJ2-5, with 7 bases identical to TRBD1. The germline CDR1 and CDR2 sequences are SQVTM and ANQGSEA. Trimming at V came to 6 bases and at J to 2 bases, leaving 6 bases not matched to a gene. CDR3 size: 13 residues. The CDR3 here is CSVNRGQQETQYF. CDR3 sequence (DNA): TGCAGCGTGAACAGGGGCCAGCAAGAGACCCAGTACTTC.

The chain is built from TRBV19 and TRBJ2-7; tentative D call: TRBD1 (6 bases). Trimming stripped 5 bases from V and 5 bases from J, with 16 bases between. This CDR3 is 14 amino acids long. The germline V gene encodes CDR1 LNHDA and CDR2 SQIVND (reference sequence). CDR3 protein: CASSVAGTSDEQYF. As DNA, the CDR3 is TGTGCCAGTAGTGTCGCCGGGACATCGGACGAGCAGTACTTC.

The rearrangement joins TRBV5-8 to TRBJ2-3; TRBD2 matches at 8 bases. The germline V gene encodes CDR1 SGHTS and CDR2 YDEGEE. Trimming removed 1 base from V and 2 bases from J; junction bases left unmatched: 3. This CDR3 has 15 amino acids. CDR3 loop: CASSLLLAVTDTQYF. In DNA, the CDR3 is TGTGCCAGCAGCTTGCTACTAGCGGTCACAGATACGCAGTATTTT. Full variable domain (missing parts from reference TRBV5-8 and TRBJ2-3): EAGVTQSPTHLIKTRGQQATLRCSPISGHTSVYWYQQALGLGLQFLLWYDEGEERNRGNFPPRFSGRQFPNYSSELNVNALELEDSALYLCASSLLLAVTDTQYFGPGTRLTVL.

This chain uses TRBV3-1 (or the pseudogene TRBV3-2) with TRBJ1-3, with 8 bases lining up with TRBD1. The CDR3 spans 14 residues. CDR1 is LGHDT and CDR2 is YNNKEL in the germline V gene (reference sequence). J gave up 4 bases and V 4 bases, and 3 bases lay outside the gene matches. CDR3 sequence (DNA): TGTGCCAGCAGCCCCAGGGGGCCGGGAAACACCATATATTTT. Translating gives CASSPRGPGNTIYF.